The rows below give T cell receptor beta chains drawn from one sample of a study of blood T cell repertoires in COVID-19. Sequenced by immunoSEQ multiplex PCR; TCRdb stores in-frame clones only, minus some. Among a few hundred thousand clones listed, about 88% were seen once. What was sequenced was peripheral blood. These receptors were collected from a woman aged 40 to 55 who had recovered from COVID-19. Both conserved end residues are part of each CDR3. Fields, in order: CDR3 DNA, CDR3 protein, J gene, clone size, V gene, D gene. D genes are given only for firm matches. Size is stated for part of the rows, as once, few or many counts, or as a class when the clone is expanded.

DNA: TGTGCCAGCTCGGACAGGGAGGAATCTCGGGAGACCCAGTACTTC; CDR3: CASSDREESRETQYF; J: TRBJ2-5; size: .; V: TRBV18; D: TRBD1
DNA: TGTGCCAGCCGGGAGGGGGATAATTCACCCCTCCACTTT; CDR3: CASREGDNSPLHF; J: TRBJ1-6; size: few; V: TRBV5-4; D: .
DNA: TGTGCCAGCTCACCGGGCAGGACTGACCCGCCCCAGCATTTT; CDR3: CASSPGRTDPPQHF; J: TRBJ1-5; size: once; V: TRBV18; D: .
DNA: TGTGCCAGCTCACCAGGGACAGGCGGCTACACCTTC; CDR3: CASSPGTGGYTF; J: TRBJ1-2; size: .; V: TRBV18; D: TRBD1
DNA: TGTGCCAGCAGTTCGGGTTCCGGGGAGCTGTTTTTT; CDR3: CASSSGSGELFF; J: TRBJ2-2; size: .; V: TRBV27; D: .
DNA: TGTGCCAGCAGCGCTAGCTACGAGCAGTACTTC; CDR3: CASSASYEQYF; J: TRBJ2-7; size: once; V: TRBV7-9; D: .
DNA: TGTGCCACCAGTGATTTGGGGCAGGGGGCTCGGAATGAGCAGTTCTTC; CDR3: CATSDLGQGARNEQFF; J: TRBJ2-1; size: .; V: TRBV24-1; D: TRBD1
DNA: TGTGCCAGCAGCGCCACTTCTGGCGGGGGGGCCCCAGATACGCAGTATTTT; CDR3: CASSATSGGGAPDTQYF; J: TRBJ2-3; size: .; V: TRBV9; D: TRBD2
DNA: TGTGCCAGCAGCCAAGGGGCTAGCGGGAGTCGAGAGACCCAGTACTTC; CDR3: CASSQGASGSRETQYF; J: TRBJ2-5; size: .; V: TRBV14; D: TRBD2
DNA: TGTGCCACCAGCCCCAGGGGGACCGGGGAGCTGTTTTTT; CDR3: CATSPRGTGELFF; J: TRBJ2-2; size: .; V: TRBV24-1; D: TRBD1
DNA: TGTGCCAGCAGCTTAGGCCTAAGGGGATACGCTGGCTACACCTTC; CDR3: CASSLGLRGYAGYTF; J: TRBJ1-2; size: .; V: TRBV13; D: .
DNA: TGCGCCAGCAGCACGGAAACTCGGACAGATTACAATGAGCAGTTCTTC; CDR3: CASSTETRTDYNEQFF; J: TRBJ2-1; size: .; V: TRBV5-1; D: .
DNA: TGCGCCAGCAGCATGACGGGGATCACAGATACGCAGTATTTT; CDR3: CASSMTGITDTQYF; J: TRBJ2-3; size: few; V: TRBV5-1; D: .
DNA: TGTGCCAGCAGCCAAAGAGTGGGACTAGCGGTCGAGCAGTACTTC; CDR3: CASSQRVGLAVEQYF; J: TRBJ2-7; size: .; V: TRBV3-1/TRBV3-2; D: TRBD2
DNA: TGCGCCAGCAGCTCCGGGGGGGCCTTAAATGAGCAGTTCTTC; CDR3: CASSSGGALNEQFF; J: TRBJ2-1; size: .; V: TRBV5-1; D: TRBD2
DNA: TGTGCCAGCAGCTTAGCATCAGGGTGGGAGACCCAGTACTTC; CDR3: CASSLASGWETQYF; J: TRBJ2-5; size: .; V: TRBV7-9; D: .
DNA: TGTGCCACCAAGCCACCCAATTCACCCCTCCACTTT; CDR3: CATKPPNSPLHF; J: TRBJ1-6; size: once; V: TRBV19; D: .
DNA: TGTGCCAGCAGCCTAGACTTGAAAAACTATGGCTACACCTTC; CDR3: CASSLDLKNYGYTF; J: TRBJ1-2; size: .; V: TRBV7-9; D: .
DNA: TGTGCCAGCAGCTTAGTGTCAGTGAACACCTACAATGAGCAGTTCTTC; CDR3: CASSLVSVNTYNEQFF; J: TRBJ2-1; size: once; V: TRBV7-2; D: .
DNA: TGTGCCAGCAGCGTAAGAGCCGGGACAGGGGCCTTGAACACTGAAGCTTTCTTT; CDR3: CASSVRAGTGALNTEAFF; J: TRBJ1-1; size: few; V: TRBV7-2; D: TRBD1
DNA: TGTGCCATCAGTGATTCCGGGACAGGGGGAAACACCATATATTTT; CDR3: CAISDSGTGGNTIYF; J: TRBJ1-3; size: .; V: TRBV10-3; D: TRBD1
DNA: TGTGCCACCAGCAGAGATCTGAGGGGACTTAGCGGGGGGGCCCCAGATACGCAGTATTTT; CDR3: CATSRDLRGLSGGAPDTQYF; J: TRBJ2-3; size: .; V: TRBV15; D: TRBD2
DNA: TGTGCCAGCAGTTTAACCTGGTGGGGAGACGAGCAGTACTTC; CDR3: CASSLTWWGDEQYF; J: TRBJ2-7; size: .; V: TRBV27; D: .
DNA: TGTGCCAGTAGTATCCGGAGGAACACTGAAGCTTTCTTT; CDR3: CASSIRRNTEAFF; J: TRBJ1-1; size: .; V: TRBV19; D: .
DNA: TGTGCCAGTAGTTTCGGACAGGACTACGAGCAGTACTTC; CDR3: CASSFGQDYEQYF; J: TRBJ2-7; size: .; V: TRBV19; D: TRBD1
DNA: TGTGCCAGCAAGACAGGGGGCAAGGCCACTGAAGCTTTCTTT; CDR3: CASKTGGKATEAFF; J: TRBJ1-1; size: many; V: TRBV28; D: TRBD1
DNA: TGTGCCTGGAGTAGAGGTGACAGCAGTGGGGCCAACGTCCTGACTTTC; CDR3: CAWSRGDSSGANVLTF; J: TRBJ2-6; size: once; V: TRBV30; D: .
DNA: TGTGCCAGCTCACCTCACAGGGACAACACTGAAGCTTTCTTT; CDR3: CASSPHRDNTEAFF; J: TRBJ1-1; size: .; V: TRBV18; D: .
DNA: TGCGCCAGCAGCGTGACAGGGTCTGGAAACACCATATATTTT; CDR3: CASSVTGSGNTIYF; J: TRBJ1-3; size: .; V: TRBV5-1; D: TRBD1
DNA: TGTGCCAGCAGCGCGGGATACTCCTACAATGAGCAGTTCTTC; CDR3: CASSAGYSYNEQFF; J: TRBJ2-1; size: .; V: TRBV9; D: .
DNA: TGCGCCAGCAGCCTCCGCATCAGTGGTTCACCCCTCCACTTT; CDR3: CASSLRISGSPLHF; J: TRBJ1-6; size: .; V: TRBV4-3; D: .
DNA: TGTGCCAGCAGCCCACGGACAGGGGAAGGCTACACCTTC; CDR3: CASSPRTGEGYTF; J: TRBJ1-2; size: .; V: TRBV11-2; D: TRBD1
DNA: TGTGCTAGTGGCATAGGGAGAAGTGTGCAGTATTTT; CDR3: CASGIGRSVQYF; J: TRBJ2-3; size: .; V: TRBV12-5; D: .
DNA: TGTGCCACCAGTGATCTGACTAGCGGGAGGGCCAGGGAGCAGTTCTTC; CDR3: CATSDLTSGRAREQFF; J: TRBJ2-1; size: once; V: TRBV24-1; D: TRBD2
DNA: TGTGCCAGCAGTGAACCGGGGATCTCCTACGAGCAGTACTTC; CDR3: CASSEPGISYEQYF; J: TRBJ2-7; size: .; V: TRBV6-1; D: .
DNA: TGTGCCAGCAGCTTGGTTCTAGCGGGAACAGATACGCAGTATTTT; CDR3: CASSLVLAGTDTQYF; J: TRBJ2-3; size: .; V: TRBV5-6; D: TRBD2
DNA: TGTGCCAGCAACCTAGCGGGGGGCTCCTACAATGAGCAGTTCTTC; CDR3: CASNLAGGSYNEQFF; J: TRBJ2-1; size: .; V: TRBV6-4; D: TRBD2
DNA: TGTGCCAGCAGCCCGAAGGGGTTGGGGGGATACGAGCAGTACTTC; CDR3: CASSPKGLGGYEQYF; J: TRBJ2-7; size: .; V: TRBV5-6; D: .
DNA: TGTGCCAGCAGCTTACGGGGGAGGAACATCCCCGCTGTTCAGTACTTC; CDR3: CASSLRGRNIPAVQYF; J: TRBJ2-4; size: few; V: TRBV7-7; D: .
DNA: TGTGCCAGCCGCCGACAGGGGGCATCGGACACCATATATTTT; CDR3: CASRRQGASDTIYF; J: TRBJ1-3; size: .; V: TRBV6-5; D: TRBD1
DNA: TGTGCCAGTAAGACAGGGGGCACAGATACGCAGTATTTT; CDR3: CASKTGGTDTQYF; J: TRBJ2-3; size: .; V: TRBV19; D: TRBD1
DNA: TGTGCCAGCAGCTTGGTGCCCAGCCGCGGGGATGAGCAGTTCTTC; CDR3: CASSLVPSRGDEQFF; J: TRBJ2-1; size: .; V: TRBV5-6; D: .
DNA: TGCAGTGCTAGGTTCGGGGACGAGCAGTACTTC; CDR3: CSARFGDEQYF; J: TRBJ2-7; size: once; V: TRBV20-1; D: .
DNA: TGTGCCAGTAGTAACAGGGAGGGTCTCGGCTACACCTTC; CDR3: CASSNREGLGYTF; J: TRBJ1-2; size: .; V: TRBV19; D: .
DNA: TGTGCCAGCAGTTCCTACAGGGGGGACTATGGCTACACCTTC; CDR3: CASSSYRGDYGYTF; J: TRBJ1-2; size: .; V: TRBV28; D: TRBD1
DNA: TGTGCCAGCAAGACAGTTTATAGCAATCAGCCCCAGCATTTT; CDR3: CASKTVYSNQPQHF; J: TRBJ1-5; size: once; V: TRBV27; D: .
DNA: TGTGCCAGCAGTGAGCGGGAAGGGTGGCCCCAGCATTTT; CDR3: CASSEREGWPQHF; J: TRBJ1-5; size: .; V: TRBV2; D: .